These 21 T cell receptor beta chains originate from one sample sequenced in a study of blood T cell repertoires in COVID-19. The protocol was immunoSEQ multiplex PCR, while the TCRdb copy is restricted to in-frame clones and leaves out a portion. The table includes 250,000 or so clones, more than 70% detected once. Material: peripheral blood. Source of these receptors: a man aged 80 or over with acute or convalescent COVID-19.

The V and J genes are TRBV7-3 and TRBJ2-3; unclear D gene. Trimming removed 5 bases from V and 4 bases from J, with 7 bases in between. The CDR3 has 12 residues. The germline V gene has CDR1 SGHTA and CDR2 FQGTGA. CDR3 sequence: CASSGPADTQYF. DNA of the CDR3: TGTGCCAGCAGCGGGCCGGCAGATACGCAGTATTTT.

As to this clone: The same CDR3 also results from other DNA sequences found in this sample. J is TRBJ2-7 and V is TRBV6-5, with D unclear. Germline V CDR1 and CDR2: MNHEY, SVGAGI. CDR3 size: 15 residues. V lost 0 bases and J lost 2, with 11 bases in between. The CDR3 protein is CASSYSLGSPYEQYF. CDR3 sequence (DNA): TGTGCCAGCAGTTACTCGCTCGGTTCACCCTACGAGCAGTACTTC.

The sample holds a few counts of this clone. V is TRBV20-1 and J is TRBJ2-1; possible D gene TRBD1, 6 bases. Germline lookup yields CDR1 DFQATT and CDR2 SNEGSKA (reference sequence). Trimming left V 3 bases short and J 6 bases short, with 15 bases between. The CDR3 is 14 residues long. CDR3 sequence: CSASTNKGGNEQFF. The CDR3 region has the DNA TGCAGTGCTAGTACCAACAAAGGGGGCAATGAGCAGTTCTTC.

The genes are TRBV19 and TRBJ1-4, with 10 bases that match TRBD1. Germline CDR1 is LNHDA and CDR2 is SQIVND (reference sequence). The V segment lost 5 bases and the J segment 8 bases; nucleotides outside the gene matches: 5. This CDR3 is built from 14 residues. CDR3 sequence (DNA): TGTGCCAGTAGTGGACAGGGGGGAGACGAAAAACTGTTTTTT. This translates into CASSGQGGDEKLFF.

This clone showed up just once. Here the CDR3 reads CASSSGQGGQETQYF. CDR3 sequence (DNA): TGTGCCAGCAGCTCAGGACAGGGCGGTCAAGAGACCCAGTACTTC. V usage is TRBV7-9 and J usage is TRBJ2-5; 8 bases map to TRBD1. This CDR3 spans 15 amino acids. The trim removed 4 bases at V and 2 bases at J, leaving 6 bases unmatched. Looked up from germline, CDR1 is SEHNR and CDR2 is FQNEAQ (reference sequence).

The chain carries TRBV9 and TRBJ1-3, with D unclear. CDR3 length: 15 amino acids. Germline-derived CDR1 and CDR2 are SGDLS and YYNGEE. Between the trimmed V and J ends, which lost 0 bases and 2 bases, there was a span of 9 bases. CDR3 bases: TGTGCCAGCAGCGTAGGACCCGGGGCTGGAAACACCATATATTTT. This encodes CASSVGPGAGNTIYF.

In DNA, the CDR3 is TGTGCCAGCAGTTACTCGAACAGGGGGGAGAGTAATAATTCACCCCTCCACTTT. Translation: CASSYSNRGESNNSPLHF. V usage is TRBV6-2 or TRBV6-3 and J usage is TRBJ1-6; TRBD1 agrees at 8 bases. This CDR3 region has 18 residues. The germline V gene has CDR1 MNHEY and CDR2 SVGEGT. V was clipped by 0 bases and J by 5 bases; unmatched bases: 9.

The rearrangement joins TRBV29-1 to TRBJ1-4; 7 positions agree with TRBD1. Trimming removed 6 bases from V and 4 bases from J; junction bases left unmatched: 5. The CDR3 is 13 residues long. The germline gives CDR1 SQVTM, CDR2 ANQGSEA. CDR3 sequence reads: CSVGDSLNEKLFF. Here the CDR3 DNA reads TGCAGCGTCGGGGACAGCCTTAATGAAAAACTGTTTTTT.

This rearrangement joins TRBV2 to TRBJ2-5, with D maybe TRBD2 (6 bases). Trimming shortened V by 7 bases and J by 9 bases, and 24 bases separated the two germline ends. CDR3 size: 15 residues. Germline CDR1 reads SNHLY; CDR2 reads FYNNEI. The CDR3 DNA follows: TGTGCCAGCAAGGAGGTCCCCGGGGCCTTAGCGGCCCAGTACTTC. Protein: CASKEVPGALAAQYF.

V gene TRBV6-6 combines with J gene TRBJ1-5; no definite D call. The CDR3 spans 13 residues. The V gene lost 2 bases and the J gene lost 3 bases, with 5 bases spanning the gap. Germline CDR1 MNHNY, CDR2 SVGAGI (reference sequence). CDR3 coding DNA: TGTGCCAGCAGTTACAGACACAATCAGCCCCAGCATTTT. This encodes CASSYRHNQPQHF.

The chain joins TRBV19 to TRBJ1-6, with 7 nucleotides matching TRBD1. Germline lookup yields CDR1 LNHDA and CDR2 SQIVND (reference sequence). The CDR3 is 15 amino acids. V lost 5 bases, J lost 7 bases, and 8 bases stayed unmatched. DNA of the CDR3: TGTGCCAGTAGTGCCGAGGACAGGAGGAATTCACCCCTCCACTTT. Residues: CASSAEDRRNSPLHF.

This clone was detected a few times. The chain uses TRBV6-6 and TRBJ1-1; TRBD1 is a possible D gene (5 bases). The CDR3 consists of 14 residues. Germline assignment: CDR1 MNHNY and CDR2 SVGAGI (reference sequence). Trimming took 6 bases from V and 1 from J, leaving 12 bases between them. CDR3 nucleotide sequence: TGTGCCAGCAGCCTCCCGGGGGGGAACACTGAAGCTTTCTTT. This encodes CASSLPGGNTEAFF.

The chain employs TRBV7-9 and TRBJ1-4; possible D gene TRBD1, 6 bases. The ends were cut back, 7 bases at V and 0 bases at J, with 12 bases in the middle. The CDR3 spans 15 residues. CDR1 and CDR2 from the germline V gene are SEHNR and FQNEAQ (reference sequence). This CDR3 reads CASNGWTATNEKLFF. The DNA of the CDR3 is TGTGCCAGCAACGGATGGACAGCAACTAATGAAAAACTGTTTTTT.

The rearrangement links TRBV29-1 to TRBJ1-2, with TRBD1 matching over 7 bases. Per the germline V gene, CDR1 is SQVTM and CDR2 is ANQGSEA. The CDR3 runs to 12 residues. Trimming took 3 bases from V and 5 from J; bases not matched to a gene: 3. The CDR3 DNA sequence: TGCAGCGTTGATGACAGGGTTTATGGCTACACCTTC. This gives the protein CSVDDRVYGYTF.

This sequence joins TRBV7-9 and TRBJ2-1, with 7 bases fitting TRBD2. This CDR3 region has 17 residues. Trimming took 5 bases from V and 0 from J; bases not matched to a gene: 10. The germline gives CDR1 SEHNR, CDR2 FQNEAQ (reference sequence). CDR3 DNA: TGTGCCAGCAGCCCCTGGGAAGCGGGGCGCTCCTACAATGAGCAGTTCTTC. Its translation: CASSPWEAGRSYNEQFF.

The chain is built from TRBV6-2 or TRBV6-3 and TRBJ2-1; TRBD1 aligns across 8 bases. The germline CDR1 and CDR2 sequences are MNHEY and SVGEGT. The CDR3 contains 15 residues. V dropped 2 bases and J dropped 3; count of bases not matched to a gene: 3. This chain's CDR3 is CASSYMDRDYNEQFF. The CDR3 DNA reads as TGTGCCAGCAGTTACATGGACAGGGACTACAATGAGCAGTTCTTC.

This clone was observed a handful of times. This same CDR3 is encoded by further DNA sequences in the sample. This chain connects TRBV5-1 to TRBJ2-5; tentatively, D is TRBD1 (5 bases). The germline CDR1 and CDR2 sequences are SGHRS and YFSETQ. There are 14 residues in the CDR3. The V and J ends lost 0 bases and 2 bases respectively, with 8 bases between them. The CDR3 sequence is CASSLAGIQETQYF. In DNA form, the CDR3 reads TGCGCCAGCAGCTTGGCAGGGATACAAGAGACCCAGTACTTC.

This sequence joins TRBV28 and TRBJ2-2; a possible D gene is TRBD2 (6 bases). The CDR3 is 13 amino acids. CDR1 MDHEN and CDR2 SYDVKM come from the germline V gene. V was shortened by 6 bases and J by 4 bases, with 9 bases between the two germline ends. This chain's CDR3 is CASRRDFTGELFF. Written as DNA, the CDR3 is TGTGCCAGCAGAAGGGACTTCACCGGGGAGCTGTTTTTT.

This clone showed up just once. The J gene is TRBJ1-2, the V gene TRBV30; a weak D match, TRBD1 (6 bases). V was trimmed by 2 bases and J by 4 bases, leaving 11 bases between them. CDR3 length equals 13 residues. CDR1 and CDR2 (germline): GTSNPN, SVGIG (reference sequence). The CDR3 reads CAWSSDSPYGYTF. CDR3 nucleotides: TGTGCCTGGAGTTCGGACAGCCCCTATGGCTACACCTTC.

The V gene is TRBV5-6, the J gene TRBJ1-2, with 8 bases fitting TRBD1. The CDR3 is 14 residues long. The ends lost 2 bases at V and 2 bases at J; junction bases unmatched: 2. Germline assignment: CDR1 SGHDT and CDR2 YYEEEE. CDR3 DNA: TGTGCCAGCAGCTTCACAGGGGGAAACTATGGCTACACCTTC. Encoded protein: CASSFTGGNYGYTF.

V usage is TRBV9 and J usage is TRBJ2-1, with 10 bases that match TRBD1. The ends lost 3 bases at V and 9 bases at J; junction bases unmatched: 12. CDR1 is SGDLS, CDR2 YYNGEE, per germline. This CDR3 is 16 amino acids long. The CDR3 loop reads CASSAGGGTGASEQFF. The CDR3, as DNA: TGTGCCAGCAGCGCTGGGGGGGGGACAGGGGCGTCTGAGCAGTTCTTC.